This T cell receptor beta chain originates from a study of shared clonotypes between healthy human individuals (dated by TCRdb to about 2020). Broadly, across the study: The cohort included a few men and two women between 18 and 49 years of age. For each donor, CD4 naive and CD4 memory were each run on three plates, CD8 naive on two plates, and CD8 memory on one plate. Between about 0.8 and 9 billion PBMCs per donor were obtained by leukapheresis. To increase sequencing depth and limit assay-specific biases, TCR repertoire library preparation and sequencing were carried out by different laboratories using diverse techniques. Blood TCR repertoires of five healthy adults were deeply sequenced to estimate repertoire size and the extent of clonotype sharing between individuals. Overall study results and their limits: Higher generation probabilities were observed for clonotypes shared by all four sorted-subset donors than for non-shared clonotypes. Incomplete sequencing was indicated by rarefaction of sorted-subset datasets, despite the large sequencing depth. When several donors were compared, the shared fraction of clonotypes was about 5.5% for naive CD4, over 3% for naive CD8, 2% to 2.5% for memory CD4, and 0.4% for memory CD8. Pairwise subsampling indicated that sequencing depth was expected to affect the degree of clonotype sharing among donors. Estimated clonotype richness was generally larger for naive than for memory subsets. Because the study included a small number of donors, the genetic and exposure-history diversity represented was limited. Sampling was limited to blood, and TCR repertoires in tissue likely differ from TCR repertoires in blood.

CD8 naive samples were CD45RO-negative cells positively selected for CCR7, giving a CD45RA+CCR7+ population that excluded TemRA cells. Donors were healthy HIV-negative adults with no recently reported acute infections or vaccinations. Every donor was a Caucasian adult residing in Nashville, Tennessee, USA. After blood collection by leukapheresis, PBMCs were isolated using Ficoll-Histopaque density gradient centrifugation and then cryopreserved in the vapor phase of liquid nitrogen. Analytical flow cytometry was used to check the purity and quantity of every magnetically sorted T cell population. Each sorted fraction had its genomic DNA isolated and then quantified by UV absorbance on a Nanodrop 2000c. In the germline V gene, CDR1 corresponds to SGHRS and CDR2 to YFSETQ. The CDR3 measures 17 amino acids from cysteine to phenylalanine. Just CDR3 DNA is preserved here, 51 bases in frame from base 1. The junction shows trimming of 3 bases on V and 1 base on J, and the gene matches do not reach 11 bases of it.

Using the deep immunoSEQ assay, multiplex PCR amplified TCR CDR3 regions from genomic DNA. Extracted genomic DNA from each cell subset was spread evenly across all wells of several immunoSEQ 96-well plates, with each plate serving as a replicate. Each replicate PCR for sorted subsets received approximately 220 ng genomic DNA, equal to about 29,000 T cell genomes. The purified libraries were quantified using a Qubit 3.0 fluorometer, sized with a Bioanalyzer 2100, and then quantified again using the KAPA Library Quantification kit. A separate single-read 150-cycle Illumina NextSeq 550 flow cell was used to sequence each immunoSEQ 96-well plate. In the source study's methods: The immunoSEQ output contained only junctional sequences without quality scores, so filtering could not match that applied to full-length reads. To assign V/J genes and CDR3, sequences were annotated using PyIR, a Python wrapper for IgBLAST v1.9, with IMGT germline references. Reads were filtered out if the reads had weak V/J assignments (E-value above 1e-6), no CDR3, stop codons, out-of-frame junctions, or ambiguous translated residues. V3J clonotypes were defined as sequences sharing an identical inferred V gene, J gene, and CDR3 amino acid sequence. Percentage overlap between repertoires was calculated by dividing the number of shared unique clonotypes by the size of the smaller repertoire. RTK rarefaction, the Chao1 estimator, and Recon v2.1 estimates of unobserved clonotypes were used to assess repertoire richness. Generation probabilities for all TCRbeta clonotypes obtained by the gDNA method from four donors were computed using OLGA. Imported from immuneACCESS, the table was reduced by TCRdb to in-frame sequences with V and J called. These copies leave out some clones; in studies compared against another copy, an unresolved V gene accounts for under half, and the cause of the remainder is not known. The D gene and trimming were derived from the DNA, and the V and J assignments and clone size from that table. This sample is represented by 2 million to 2.5 million clones; 93% of them were singletons. The ten largest account for 1.5% to 2% of the sample.

On this clone: What this receptor recognizes is not known. Base qualities are not provided; no much larger clone lies one nucleotide away.

The chain is assembled from TRBV5-1 and TRBJ1-1; 8 central bases correspond to TRBD1. The sample was naive CD8+ T cells from PBMCs. The sample's cell subset or site label is to be understood as: CD45RA+CCR7+. The clonotype originates from a man between 18 and 29 years old in good health. Some clones in this sample may be carry-over from other donors' samples. The nucleotide sequence is TGCGCCAGCAGCTACGGACAGGGTAGTGCTCCGAACACTGAAGCTTTCTTT. This is translated as CASSYGQGSAPNTEAFF.